The sequence of this T cell receptor beta chain was determined in a study of cytomegalovirus exposure and HLA in healthy donors. J was trimmed by 2 bases and V by 4 bases; bases with no gene match: 7. The V gene's germline CDR1 is SGDLS and CDR2 YYNGEE. The CDR3 runs 15 residues. This PCR relied on a set of 60 Vbeta primers and 13 Jbeta primers. Profiled with immunoSEQ multiplex PCR; TCRdb holds only in-frame clones, not every one. The sample shows 95,000 to 150,000 clones, around four fifths of them seen only once. This chain links TRBV9 with TRBJ2-7; TRBD2 matches 9 bases. Source material: PBMCs. The source is a man aged 55 to 70 in good health and CMV-seropositive. The CDR3 loop is CASSPRVAGAYEQYF. CDR3 nucleotides: TGTGCCAGCAGCCCCCGTGTAGCGGGAGCCTACGAGCAGTACTTC.